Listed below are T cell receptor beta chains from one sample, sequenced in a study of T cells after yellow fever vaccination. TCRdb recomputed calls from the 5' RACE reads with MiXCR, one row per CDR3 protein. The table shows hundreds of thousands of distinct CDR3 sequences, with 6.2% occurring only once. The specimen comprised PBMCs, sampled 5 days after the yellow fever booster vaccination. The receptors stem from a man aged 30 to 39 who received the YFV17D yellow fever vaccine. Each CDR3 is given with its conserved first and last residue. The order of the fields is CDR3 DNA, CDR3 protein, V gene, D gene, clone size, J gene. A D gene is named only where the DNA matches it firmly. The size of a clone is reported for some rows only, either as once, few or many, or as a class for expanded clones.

TGTGCCAGCAGCTGGGCTCTTAGGGGTCGATCCTACAATGAGCAGTTCTTC	CASSWALRGRSYNEQFF	TRBV5-6	NA	few	TRBJ2-1
TGCGCCAGCAGCCAGACCGGGACAGGGGGCGAGACCCAGTACTTC	CASSQTGTGGETQYF	TRBV4-3	TRBD1	many	TRBJ2-5
TGCAGTTCAATGAATGGGAGACAGGGGTGGGAGACCCAGTACTTC	CSSMNGRQGWETQYF	TRBV20-1	TRBD1	many	TRBJ2-5
TGTGCCAGCAGTCCCCGGGGATGGGGCACAGATACGCAGTATTTT	CASSPRGWGTDTQYF	TRBV25-1	NA	many	TRBJ2-3
TGTGCCAGCAGCCAAGACCCTCGGGCGCGGAGCCCTAGGGATGAGCAGTTCTTC	CASSQDPRARSPRDEQFF	TRBV14	NA	few	TRBJ2-1
TGTGCCACCAGTCCGCGGACAGGGAGCTCCTACGAGCAGTACTTC	CATSPRTGSSYEQYF	TRBV24-1	TRBD1	NA	TRBJ2-7
TGCAGTGCGTCGGCTAGCGGGAGGTCAGATACGCAGTATTTT	CSASASGRSDTQYF	TRBV20-1	TRBD2	few	TRBJ2-3
TGTGCCAGCAGAAAATTCAATCAGCCCCAGCATTTT	CASRKFNQPQHF	TRBV6-2/TRBV6-3	NA	few	TRBJ1-5
TGTGCCACCAGCGACCGGGACAGGGGGCAGCAGTACTTC	CATSDRDRGQQYF	TRBV15	TRBD1	many	TRBJ2-7
TGCAGTGCCGGGGGGAAACTAGCCAAAAACATTCAGTACTTC	CSAGGKLAKNIQYF	TRBV20-1	TRBD2	few	TRBJ2-4
TGTGCCAGCAGTCTGGGGACAAGTTATGGCTACACCTTC	CASSLGTSYGYTF	TRBV28	NA	few	TRBJ1-2
TGTGCCAGCAGTTTCGTCCCTACGCAGCGGTGGGGCACAGATACGCAGTATTTT	CASSFVPTQRWGTDTQYF	TRBV12-3/TRBV12-4	NA	few	TRBJ2-3
TGTCCCAGCAGCTTAGACCAGATAAATGAGCAGTTCTTC	CPSSLDQINEQFF	TRBV7-2	NA	few	TRBJ2-1
TGCAGTGCTCCGCCGGGACTAGACTACAATGAGCAGTTCTTC	CSAPPGLDYNEQFF	TRBV20-1	TRBD2	few	TRBJ2-1
TGCGCCAGCAGCTTGGAACGGGACAGGGTGGTTTCGGACTACAATGAGCAGTTCTTC	CASSLERDRVVSDYNEQFF	TRBV5-1	TRBD1	few	TRBJ2-1
TGTGCCAGCAGTGGCTTGTCTCCCTACGAGCAGTACTTC	CASSGLSPYEQYF	TRBV25-1	NA	few	TRBJ2-7
TGTGCCAGCAGTTTGGGGCGCGGACAGGGCACCCTGATGAACGAGCAGTACTTC	CASSLGRGQGTLMNEQYF	TRBV27	TRBD1	few	TRBJ2-7
TGTGCCAGCAGCCTGGGTCAGCGCGTCACAGATACGCAGTATTTT	CASSLGQRVTDTQYF	TRBV7-2	NA	NA	TRBJ2-3
TGCAGTGCTAGCGTCCTAGCGGGAGCTTCCGGGTACAATGAGCAGTTCTTC	CSASVLAGASGYNEQFF	TRBV20-1	TRBD2	NA	TRBJ2-1
TGTGCCAGTAGTATAGACAGGGGCAATCAGCCCCAGCATTTT	CASSIDRGNQPQHF	TRBV19	NA	few	TRBJ1-5
TGTGCCAGCAGCTTAAGGACGGGACGGCACACAGATACGCAGTATTTT	CASSLRTGRHTDTQYF	TRBV7-9	NA	few	TRBJ2-3
TGTGCCAGCAGCTCCCAGTACTTC	CASSSQYF	TRBV7-2	NA	many	TRBJ2-5
TGTGCCAGCAATCCAACGGGACTAGCGGGTTACAATGAGCAGTTCTTC	CASNPTGLAGYNEQFF	TRBV28	TRBD2	NA	TRBJ2-1
TGTGCCAGCAGCTTTTCCGGGACTAGCGGGAGTGGGTTCTTC	CASSFSGTSGSGFF	TRBV7-2	TRBD2	many	TRBJ2-1
TGTGCCAGCAGCTTAGGGGGGGCTGTTGGCAATGAGCAGTTCTTC	CASSLGGAVGNEQFF	TRBV7-2	NA	few	TRBJ2-1
TGTGCCACCAGCCTTACTAGCGGATTTGTCTACGAGCAGTACTTC	CATSLTSGFVYEQYF	TRBV3-1	TRBD2	NA	TRBJ2-7
TGTGCCAGCAGCCAAGGGACTGGAGTTTGGCAAGAGACCCAGTACTTC	CASSQGTGVWQETQYF	TRBV14	NA	many	TRBJ2-5
TGTGCCAGCAGTATTACAGGGGGCCAGCAGTTCTTC	CASSITGGQQFF	TRBV6-2/TRBV6-3	TRBD1	few	TRBJ2-1
TGCAGTGCGACAGGGGCCCAAGAGACCCAGTACTTC	CSATGAQETQYF	TRBV20-1	TRBD1	NA	TRBJ2-5
TGCGCCAGCAGCTTTATGGGCACCGAGGGGGAGCAGTACTTC	CASSFMGTEGEQYF	TRBV5-1	NA	many	TRBJ2-7
TGTGCCAGTTATACGGGACACTCCTACGAGCAGTACTTC	CASYTGHSYEQYF	TRBV21-1	NA	few	TRBJ2-7
TGTGCCAGCGGCTTAACGGGTGGGGGGCCCTCAGATACGCAGTATTTT	CASGLTGGGPSDTQYF	TRBV7-3	NA	NA	TRBJ2-3
TGTGCCAGCAGATCTACCTCCGGCACTGAAGCTTTCTTT	CASRSTSGTEAFF	TRBV7-8	NA	NA	TRBJ1-1
TGTGCCAGCAGTGTGTTGGGCGGGTACCAAGAGACCCAGTACTTC	CASSVLGGYQETQYF	TRBV2	NA	few	TRBJ2-5
TGCAGTGCTAGAGAGCGACCTAGGCGGGTAGCGGGATACTACGAGCAGTACTTC	CSARERPRRVAGYYEQYF	TRBV20-1	TRBD2	few	TRBJ2-7
TGTGCCATCAGTGGAGGGGCTGAAGCTTTCTTT	CAISGGAEAFF	TRBV10-3	NA	many	TRBJ1-1
TGTGCCAGTAGTACGACTTTGGGGACTAGCGGAACCAACAATGAGCAGTTCTTC	CASSTTLGTSGTNNEQFF	TRBV19	TRBD2	NA	TRBJ2-1
TGTGCCAGCAGCTCCAGGCTCGATTCCTACAATGAGCAGTTCTTC	CASSSRLDSYNEQFF	TRBV28	NA	many	TRBJ2-1
TGTGCCAGCAGCTTCCTGTTCGGTTTCGCGGTAGCAGATACGCAGTATTTT	CASSFLFGFAVADTQYF	TRBV11-2	NA	NA	TRBJ2-3
TGTGCCAGCAGGACGACAGGGGACTCTGGAAACACCATATATTTT	CASRTTGDSGNTIYF	TRBV12-3/TRBV12-4	TRBD1	NA	TRBJ1-3
TGTGCCAGCAGTGAGGTGGACAGGGATAAAGATACGCAGTATTTT	CASSEVDRDKDTQYF	TRBV25-1	TRBD1	many	TRBJ2-3
TGTGCCAGCGGCGACAGCATGAACACTGAAGCTTTCTTT	CASGDSMNTEAFF	TRBV6-2/TRBV6-3	NA	few	TRBJ1-1
TGTGCCAGCAGAAATCTAGCCTCAGCGGGAAACAATGAGCAGTTCTTC	CASRNLASAGNNEQFF	TRBV27	TRBD2	few	TRBJ2-1
TGTGCCATCAAGGGAAGTTCCCTGGAGAATACGCAGTATTTT	CAIKGSSLENTQYF	TRBV10-3	NA	many	TRBJ2-3
TGCAGCGCCAACAGCGGGAGTGTCCCAGATACGCAGTATTTT	CSANSGSVPDTQYF	TRBV29-1	TRBD2	many	TRBJ2-3
TGTGCCAGCAGGGACAGGACCGCAAACACCGGGGAGCTGTTTTTT	CASRDRTANTGELFF	TRBV12-3/TRBV12-4	TRBD1	many	TRBJ2-2
TGCGCCAGCAGTCGTCCTCAAGCGGCTAGCGGGAACACCGGGGAGCTGTTTTTT	CASSRPQAASGNTGELFF	TRBV5-1	TRBD2	few	TRBJ2-2
TGTGCCAGCAGTTTGGACAGGGGGGACATTCAGTACTTC	CASSLDRGDIQYF	TRBV5-4	TRBD1	few	TRBJ2-4
TGCGCCAGCAGCCAAGTCCCGACAGTTTTGAACACTGAAGCTTTCTTT	CASSQVPTVLNTEAFF	TRBV4-3	NA	NA	TRBJ1-1
TGCGCCAGCAGCTTACGATCTAGCGACACAGATACGCAGTATTTT	CASSLRSSDTDTQYF	TRBV4-1	NA	many	TRBJ2-3
TGCAGTGCACGGAGCGGGCCAAGCTCCTACAATGAGCAGTTCTTC	CSARSGPSSYNEQFF	TRBV20-1	NA	NA	TRBJ2-1
TGCAGTGCTCGACAGCACAGCAACTCTGGAAACACCATATATTTT	CSARQHSNSGNTIYF	TRBV20-1	NA	NA	TRBJ1-3
TGCAGCGCGAGGGCGTCTGGGGCCAACGTCCTGACTTTC	CSARASGANVLTF	TRBV29-1	NA	many	TRBJ2-6
TGTGCCAGCAGCCAACAGGGACCCTATGGCTACACCTTC	CASSQQGPYGYTF	TRBV14	NA	NA	TRBJ1-2
TGTGCCAGCAACAGGGCCGGCACAGATACGCAGTATTTT	CASNRAGTDTQYF	TRBV11-2	NA	many	TRBJ2-3
TGCGCCAGCAGTGTATCCGTAGCGGGAGGACACAATGAGCAGTTCTTC	CASSVSVAGGHNEQFF	TRBV10-2	TRBD2	many	TRBJ2-1
TGCGCCAGCAGCCAAGGGGGGCTAGCGGGAGTCTCCGAGCAGTACTTC	CASSQGGLAGVSEQYF	TRBV4-3	TRBD2	few	TRBJ2-7
TGCAGCGTTCGTACAGGGGCCCGCGACGGCTACACCTTC	CSVRTGARDGYTF	TRBV29-1	TRBD1	few	TRBJ1-2
TGTGCCAGCAGCTTGGCCAGTTATGGCACATCCTACGAGCAGTACTTC	CASSLASYGTSYEQYF	TRBV7-2	NA	few	TRBJ2-7
TGCAGCGCAGGACTAGCGGGAGGGCCTACGGACTACGAGCAGTACTTC	CSAGLAGGPTDYEQYF	TRBV29-1	TRBD2	many	TRBJ2-7